This record concerns one TCR beta chain sequence. The data belong to a study of blood T cell repertoires in COVID-19. Assay used: immunoSEQ multiplex PCR; TCRdb lists only in-frame clones, some missing. The sample includes around 100,000 clones, around 81% of them seen just once. Trimming stripped 5 bases from V and 4 bases from J, with 16 bases between. The CDR3 is made up of 15 amino acids. CDR1 MNHEY and CDR2 SMNVEV come from the germline V gene (reference sequence). The TCR was taken from a man between 60 and 70 years old with acute or convalescent COVID-19. The sample taken for sequencing was peripheral blood. This chain joins TRBV27 and TRBJ2-3, with D possibly being TRBD1 (6 bases). DNA of the CDR3: TGTGCCAGCAGTCTCAAACCGGGACAAGCAGATACGCAGTATTTT. Its translation is CASSLKPGQADTQYF.